The rows below give T cell receptor beta chains drawn from one sample of a study of cytomegalovirus exposure and HLA in healthy donors. Only in-frame clones appear in the TCRdb table, and some are missing; sequencing was by immunoSEQ multiplex PCR. The sample's table shows fewer than 150,000 clones. Sequenced material: PBMCs. The receptors shown here come from a young man in good health and CMV-seronegative. Each CDR3 is given with its conserved first and last residue. Each record gives: D gene, V gene, J gene, CDR3 DNA, CDR3 protein. A D gene is named only where the DNA matches it firmly.

>NA|TRBV2|TRBJ2-4
TGTGCCAGCAGCCCCTCGGGACTAGCCAAAAACATTCAGTACTTC
CASSPSGLAKNIQYF
>NA|TRBV9|TRBJ2-5
TGTGCCAGCAGCCCCGGACACGCCCAGGGCGAGACCCAGTACTTC
CASSPGHAQGETQYF
>TRBD1|TRBV9|TRBJ2-3
TGTGCCAGCAGCGTCAGACAGGGGGCGGCAGATACGCAGTATTTT
CASSVRQGAADTQYF
>TRBD1|TRBV9|TRBJ1-2
TGTGCCAGCAGGCCGGGACAGGAGTATGGCTACACCTTC
CASRPGQEYGYTF
>NA|TRBV5-1|TRBJ2-7
TGCGCCAGCAGCTCACAGGGTGGGTGGCGGGCCGAGCAGTACTTC
CASSSQGGWRAEQYF
>NA|TRBV5-6|TRBJ2-5
TGTGCCAGCAGCTTGAGTCGCGGGGGCTGGGGCCAAGAGACCCAGTACTTC
CASSLSRGGWGQETQYF
>TRBD1|TRBV6-5|TRBJ1-5
TGTGCCAGCAGCTCCGGGACAGGGGTCTTTGCCCAGCATTTT
CASSSGTGVFAQHF
>NA|TRBV28|TRBJ1-1
TGTGCCAGCACCCTAGGGGTATTGAACACTGAAGCTTTCTTT
CASTLGVLNTEAFF
>NA|TRBV9|TRBJ1-4
TGTGCCAGCAGCCGGGACTCTAATGAAAAACTGTTTTTT
CASSRDSNEKLFF
>NA|TRBV27|TRBJ2-7
TGTGCCAGCAGTTTCCGAGGTAGCGAGCAGTACTTC
CASSFRGSEQYF
>TRBD2|TRBV6-1|TRBJ2-1
TGTGCCAGCAGTCTAGCGGGGGTTTACAATGAGCAGTTCTTC
CASSLAGVYNEQFF
>NA|TRBV6-5|TRBJ1-2
TGTGCCAGCAGTTACTCGACAGTCTATGGCTACACCTTC
CASSYSTVYGYTF
>TRBD1|TRBV11-3|TRBJ2-2
TGTGCCAGCAGCCGGACAGGGAACACCGGGGAGCTGTTTTTT
CASSRTGNTGELFF
>TRBD1|TRBV25-1|TRBJ2-7
TGTGCCAGCAGTGAGCGCGGATCAGGAGACAGGGGGTACTACGAGCAGTACTTC
CASSERGSGDRGYYEQYF
>TRBD2|TRBV5-1|TRBJ2-7
TGCGCCAGCAGCTTGACGACTAGCGGGGGTTCCTACGAGCAGTACTTC
CASSLTTSGGSYEQYF
>NA|TRBV7-9|TRBJ2-7
TGTGCCAGCAGCTTAGCGACCGGGTTCTACGAGCAGTACTTC
CASSLATGFYEQYF
>NA|TRBV5-1|TRBJ2-7
TGCGCCAGCAGCGACCGACAGGCCTCCTACGAGCAGTACTTC
CASSDRQASYEQYF
>TRBD1|TRBV5-1|TRBJ1-1
TGCGCCAGCAGCTACCAGGGGGTGGCGACGTACACTGAAGCTTTCTTT
CASSYQGVATYTEAFF
>TRBD2|TRBV18|TRBJ2-1
TGTGCCAGCTCACCAGTAGCGGGAGGCCATGAGCAGTTCTTC
CASSPVAGGHEQFF
>NA|TRBV30|TRBJ2-3
TGTGCCTGGAGTGTTCAGGGGACCGGCACAGATACGCAGTATTTT
CAWSVQGTGTDTQYF
>TRBD2|TRBV6-5|TRBJ2-5
TGTGCCAGCAGTTACTCCTTAGGACTAGCGGGGACCCAGTACTTC
CASSYSLGLAGTQYF
>TRBD1|TRBV5-1|TRBJ2-2
TGCGCCAGCAGCCAGACAGGGGCCCGGGGCAGAACCGGGGAGCTGTTTTTT
CASSQTGARGRTGELFF
>NA|TRBV6-4|TRBJ2-7
TGTGCCAGCAGTGACATACAAGGGGACGAGCAGTACTTC
CASSDIQGDEQYF
>TRBD1|TRBV28|TRBJ1-3
TGTGCCAGCAGTTTTCACCGAGGACAGGACGCTGGAAACACCATATATTTT
CASSFHRGQDAGNTIYF
>TRBD1|TRBV5-1|TRBJ1-3
TGCGCCAGCAGCTTGGACTGGACAGGGGTGCGCCCGGGGGGAAACACCATATATTTT
CASSLDWTGVRPGGNTIYF
>TRBD2|TRBV28|TRBJ2-7
TGTGCCAGCAGACCAACCCTAGGGACTAGCGGGAGGGTTCACGAGCAGTACTTC
CASRPTLGTSGRVHEQYF
>TRBD1|TRBV6-7|TRBJ1-5
TGTGCCAGCAGTCGCCTACAGGGGAATCGGCAGCCCCAGCATTTT
CASSRLQGNRQPQHF
>NA|TRBV5-1|TRBJ2-1
TGCGCCAGCAGCTTGGGGGGGCAAAACAATGAGCAGTTCTTC
CASSLGGQNNEQFF
>NA|TRBV6-6|TRBJ2-1
TGTGCCAGCGACGGCAGGGGCAAAGATGGCTACAATGAGCAGTTCTTC
CASDGRGKDGYNEQFF